This TCR beta chain was captured in a study of cytomegalovirus exposure and HLA in healthy donors. In the study overall: Of 300 to 500 genotyped donors, more than 70% clustered with self-reported Caucasian donors. Notes on the study in general: Earlier findings revealed that most TCR beta V segments proved productive either about 87% or about 30% of the time.

The ends were cut back, 5 bases at V and 2 bases at J, with 17 bases in the middle. The CDR3 runs 16 residues. CDR1 and CDR2 (germline): MGHRA, YSYEKL. As concerns this clone: Antigen specificity is unknown.

PCR was performed using 60 Vbeta and 13 Jbeta primers. Sequenced by immunoSEQ multiplex PCR; TCRdb stores in-frame clones only, minus some. This sample contains 60,000 to 65,000 clones. The sequenced sample consisted of PBMCs. V usage is TRBV4-1 and J usage is TRBJ2-3, with no clear D. The TCR was taken from a woman between 18 and 30 years old in good health and CMV-seronegative. CDR3 amino acids: CASSVIPAANTDTQYF. Here the CDR3 DNA reads TGCGCCAGCAGCGTAATCCCGGCGGCGAACACAGATACGCAGTATTTT.